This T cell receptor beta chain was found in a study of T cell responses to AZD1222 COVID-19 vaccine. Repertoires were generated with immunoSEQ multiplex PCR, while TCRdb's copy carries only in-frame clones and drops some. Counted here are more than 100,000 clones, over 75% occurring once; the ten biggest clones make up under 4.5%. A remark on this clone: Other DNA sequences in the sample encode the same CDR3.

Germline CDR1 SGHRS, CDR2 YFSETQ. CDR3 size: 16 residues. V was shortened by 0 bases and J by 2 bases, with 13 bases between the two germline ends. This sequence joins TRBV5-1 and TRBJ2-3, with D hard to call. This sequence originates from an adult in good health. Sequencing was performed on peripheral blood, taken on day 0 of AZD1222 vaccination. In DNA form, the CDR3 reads TGCGCCAGCAGCTTGGGGCTCTCCGGCCTCACAGATACGCAGTATTTT. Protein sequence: CASSLGLSGLTDTQYF.